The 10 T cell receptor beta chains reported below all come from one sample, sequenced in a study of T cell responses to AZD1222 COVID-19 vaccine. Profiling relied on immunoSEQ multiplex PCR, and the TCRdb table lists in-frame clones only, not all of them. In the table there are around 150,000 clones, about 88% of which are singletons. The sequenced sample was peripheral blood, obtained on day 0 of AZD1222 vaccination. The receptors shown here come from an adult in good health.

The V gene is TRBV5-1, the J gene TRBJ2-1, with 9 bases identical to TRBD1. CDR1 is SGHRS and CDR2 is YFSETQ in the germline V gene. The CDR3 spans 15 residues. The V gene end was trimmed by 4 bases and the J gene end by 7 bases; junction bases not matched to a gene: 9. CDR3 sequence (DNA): TGCGCCAGCAGCCCCGGAACAGGGGGCAGGAATGAGCAGTTCTTC. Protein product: CASSPGTGGRNEQFF.

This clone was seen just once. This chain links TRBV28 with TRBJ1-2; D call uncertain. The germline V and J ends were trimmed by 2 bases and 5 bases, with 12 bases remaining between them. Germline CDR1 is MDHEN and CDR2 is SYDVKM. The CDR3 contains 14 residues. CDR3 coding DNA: TGTGCCAGCAGTTTAGGTACAGCCCCTTATGGCTACACCTTC. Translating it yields CASSLGTAPYGYTF.

CDR3 sequence (DNA): TGCGCCAGCAGCCGGGGGGCAGGGGACTATGGCTACACCTTC. Translating gives CASSRGAGDYGYTF. The chain uses TRBV5-1 and TRBJ1-2, with D possibly being TRBD1 (6 bases). Per germline, CDR1 SGHRS and CDR2 YFSETQ. The CDR3 is made up of 14 amino acids. The V end was cut by 4 bases, the J end by 3 bases, with 13 bases between.

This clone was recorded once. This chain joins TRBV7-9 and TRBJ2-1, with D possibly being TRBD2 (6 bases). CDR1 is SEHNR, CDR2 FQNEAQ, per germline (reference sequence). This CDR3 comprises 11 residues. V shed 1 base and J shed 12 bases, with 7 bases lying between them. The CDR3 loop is CASSLEGGQFF. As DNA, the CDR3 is TGTGCCAGCAGCTTAGAGGGAGGGCAGTTCTTC.

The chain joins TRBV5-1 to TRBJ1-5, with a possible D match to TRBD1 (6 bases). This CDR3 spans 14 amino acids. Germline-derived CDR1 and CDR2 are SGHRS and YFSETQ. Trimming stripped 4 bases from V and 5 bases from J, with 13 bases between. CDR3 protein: CASSPQGSYQPQHF. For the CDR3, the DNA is TGCGCCAGCAGCCCACAGGGAAGTTATCAGCCCCAGCATTTT.

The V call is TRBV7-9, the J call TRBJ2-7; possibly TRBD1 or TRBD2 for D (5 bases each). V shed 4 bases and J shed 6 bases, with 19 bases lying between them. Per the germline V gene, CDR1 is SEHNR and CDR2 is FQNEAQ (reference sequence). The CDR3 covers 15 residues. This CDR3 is CASSYMGTAFGEQYF. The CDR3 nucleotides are TGTGCCAGCAGCTACATGGGGACGGCCTTTGGCGAGCAGTACTTC.

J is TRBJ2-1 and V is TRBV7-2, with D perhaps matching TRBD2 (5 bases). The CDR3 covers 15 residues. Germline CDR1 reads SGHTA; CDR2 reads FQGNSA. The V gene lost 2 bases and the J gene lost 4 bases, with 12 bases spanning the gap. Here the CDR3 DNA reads TGTGCCAGCAGCTTAACTAGTGGAAGATACAATGAGCAGTTCTTC. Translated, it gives CASSLTSGRYNEQFF.

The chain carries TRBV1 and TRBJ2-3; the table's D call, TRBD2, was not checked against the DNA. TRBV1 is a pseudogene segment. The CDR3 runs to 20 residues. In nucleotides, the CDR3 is TGCACCAGCAGCCAAGATAAACCATCCAAAGCGGCACCTAGCACAGATACGCAGTATTTT. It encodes CTSSQDKPSKAAPSTDTQYF.

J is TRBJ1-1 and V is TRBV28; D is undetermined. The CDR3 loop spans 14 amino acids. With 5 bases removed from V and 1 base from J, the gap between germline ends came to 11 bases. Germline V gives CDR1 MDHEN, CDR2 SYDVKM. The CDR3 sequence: CASSAPLPNTEAFF. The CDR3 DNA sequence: TGTGCCAGCAGTGCCCCCTTGCCGAACACTGAAGCTTTCTTT. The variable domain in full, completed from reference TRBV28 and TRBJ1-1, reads DVKVTQSSRYLVKRTGEKVFLECVQDMDHENMFWYRQDPGLGLRLIYFSYDVKMKEKGDIPEGYSVSREKKERFSLILESASTNQTSMYLCASSAPLPNTEAFFGQGTRLTVV.

Here the CDR3 DNA reads TGTGCCAGCAGCGTAGGACTAGCGGGAGGAGGCACCGGGGAGCTGTTTTTT. Translation: CASSVGLAGGGTGELFF. The chain links TRBV9 to TRBJ2-2; the match to TRBD2 covers 13 bases. The CDR3 has 17 residues. Germline CDR1 SGDLS, CDR2 YYNGEE. V lost 0 bases, J lost 4 bases, and 3 bases stayed unmatched.